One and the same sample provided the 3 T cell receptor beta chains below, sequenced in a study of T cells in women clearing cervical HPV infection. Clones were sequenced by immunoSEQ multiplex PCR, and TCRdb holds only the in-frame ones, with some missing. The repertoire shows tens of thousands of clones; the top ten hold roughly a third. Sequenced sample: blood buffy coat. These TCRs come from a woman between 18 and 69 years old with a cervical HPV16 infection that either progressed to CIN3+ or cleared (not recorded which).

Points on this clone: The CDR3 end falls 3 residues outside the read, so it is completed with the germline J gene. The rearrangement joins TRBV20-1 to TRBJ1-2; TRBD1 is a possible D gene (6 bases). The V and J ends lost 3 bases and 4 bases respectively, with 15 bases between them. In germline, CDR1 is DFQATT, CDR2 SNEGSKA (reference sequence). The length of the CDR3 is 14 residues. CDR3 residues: CSASFTEQGYGYTF. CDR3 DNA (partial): TGCAGTGCTAGTTTTACGGAACAGGGCTATGGC.

This CDR3 is CSVLGQGVEKLFF. Partial CDR3 DNA: TGCAGCGTCCTGGGACAGGGAGTTGAAAAA. V gene TRBV29-1 combines with J gene TRBJ1-4, with 9 positions matching TRBD1. The CDR3 is cut off 3 residues early in the read; its end comes from the germline J gene. CDR1 and CDR2 (germline): SQVTM, ANQGSEA. The CDR3 covers 13 residues. After removal of 6 bases from V and 7 bases from J, the junction contained 6 bases not matched to a gene.

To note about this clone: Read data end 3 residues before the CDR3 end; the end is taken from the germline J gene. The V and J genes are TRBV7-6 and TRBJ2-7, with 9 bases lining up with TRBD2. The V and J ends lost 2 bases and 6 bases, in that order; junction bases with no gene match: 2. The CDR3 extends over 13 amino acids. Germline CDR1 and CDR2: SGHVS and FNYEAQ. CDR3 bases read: TGTGCCAGCAGCTTATCAGCGGGGGGCGAG. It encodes CASSLSAGGE. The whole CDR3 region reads CASSLSAGGEQYF.